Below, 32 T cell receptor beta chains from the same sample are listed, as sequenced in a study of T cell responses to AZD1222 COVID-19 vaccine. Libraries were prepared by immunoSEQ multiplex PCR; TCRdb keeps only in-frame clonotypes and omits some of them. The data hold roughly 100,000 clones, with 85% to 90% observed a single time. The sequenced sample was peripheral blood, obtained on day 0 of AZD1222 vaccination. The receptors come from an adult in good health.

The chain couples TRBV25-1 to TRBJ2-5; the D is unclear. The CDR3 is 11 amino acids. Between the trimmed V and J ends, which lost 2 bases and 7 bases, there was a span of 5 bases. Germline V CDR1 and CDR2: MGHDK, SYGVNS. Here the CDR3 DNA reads TGTGCCAGCAGTGAAAAGGTGACCCAGTACTTC. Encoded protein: CASSEKVTQYF.

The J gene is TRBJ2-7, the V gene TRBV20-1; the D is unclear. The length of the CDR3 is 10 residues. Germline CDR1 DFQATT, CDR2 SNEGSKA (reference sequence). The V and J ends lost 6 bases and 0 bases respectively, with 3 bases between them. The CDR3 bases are TGCAGTGCGAGCTCCTACGAGCAGTACTTC. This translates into CSASSYEQYF.

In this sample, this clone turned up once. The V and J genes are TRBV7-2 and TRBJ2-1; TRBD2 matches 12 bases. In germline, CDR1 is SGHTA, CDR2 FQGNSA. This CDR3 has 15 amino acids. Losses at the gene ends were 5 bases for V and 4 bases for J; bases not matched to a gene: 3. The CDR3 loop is CASSLLAGGYNEQFF. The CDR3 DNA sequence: TGTGCCAGCAGCCTACTAGCGGGAGGTTACAATGAGCAGTTCTTC.

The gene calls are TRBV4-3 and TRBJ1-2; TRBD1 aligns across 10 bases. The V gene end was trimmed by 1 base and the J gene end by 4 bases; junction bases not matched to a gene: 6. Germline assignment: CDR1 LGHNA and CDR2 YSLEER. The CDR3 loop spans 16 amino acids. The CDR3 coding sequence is TGCGCCAGCAGCCAAGGGGACAGGGGATCGGGCTATGGCTACACCTTC. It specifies CASSQGDRGSGYGYTF.

CDR3 coding DNA: TGTGCCAGCAGTTACTCGAGGGGCGATTCACCCCTCCACTTT. Translated: CASSYSRGDSPLHF. The V and J genes are TRBV6-5 and TRBJ1-6; D possibly corresponds to TRBD1 (5 bases). The CDR3 sequence is 14 residues long. Germline V gene lookup returns CDR1 MNHEY and CDR2 SVGAGI. V lost 0 bases and J 8 bases, leaving 8 bases between the germline ends.

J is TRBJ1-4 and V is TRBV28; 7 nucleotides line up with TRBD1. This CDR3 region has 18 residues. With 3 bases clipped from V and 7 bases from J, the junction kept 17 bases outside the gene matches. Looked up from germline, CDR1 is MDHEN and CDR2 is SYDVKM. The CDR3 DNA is TGTGCCAGCAGTTTCAACCCCAGGGGGGGTGCGGCGGGTGAAAAACTGTTTTTT. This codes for CASSFNPRGGAAGEKLFF.

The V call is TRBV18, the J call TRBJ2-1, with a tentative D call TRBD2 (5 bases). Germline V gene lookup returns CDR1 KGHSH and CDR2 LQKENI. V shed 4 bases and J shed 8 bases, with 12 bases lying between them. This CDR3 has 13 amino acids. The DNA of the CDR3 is TGTGCCAGCTCACGCCTGAGGGTCGATGAGCAGTTCTTC. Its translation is CASSRLRVDEQFF.

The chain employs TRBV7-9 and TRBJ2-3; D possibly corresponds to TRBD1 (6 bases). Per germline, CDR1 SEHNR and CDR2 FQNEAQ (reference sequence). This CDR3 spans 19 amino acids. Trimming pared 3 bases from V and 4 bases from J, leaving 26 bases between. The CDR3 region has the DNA TGTGCCAGCAGCTTTGGTCTTTTGGGGGCGGAGACGGCGGCAGATACGCAGTATTTT. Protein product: CASSFGLLGAETAADTQYF.

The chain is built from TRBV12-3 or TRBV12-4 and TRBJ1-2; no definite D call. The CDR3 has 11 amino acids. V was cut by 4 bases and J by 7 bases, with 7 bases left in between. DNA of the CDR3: TGTGCCAGCAGTTCACACTTTGGCTACACCTTC. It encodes CASSSHFGYTF.

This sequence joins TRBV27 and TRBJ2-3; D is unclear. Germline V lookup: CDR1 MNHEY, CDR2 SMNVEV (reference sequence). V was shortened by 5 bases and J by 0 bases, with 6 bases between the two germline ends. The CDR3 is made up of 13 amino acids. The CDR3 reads CASSAFSTDTQYF. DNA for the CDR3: TGTGCCAGCAGTGCCTTTAGCACAGATACGCAGTATTTT.

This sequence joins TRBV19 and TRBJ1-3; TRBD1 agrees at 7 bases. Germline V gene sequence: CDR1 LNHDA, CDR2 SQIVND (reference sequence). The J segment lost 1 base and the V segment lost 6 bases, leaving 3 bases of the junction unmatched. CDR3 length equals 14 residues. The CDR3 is CASREQGSGNTIYF. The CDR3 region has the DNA TGTGCCAGTAGGGAACAGGGGTCTGGAAACACCATATATTTT.

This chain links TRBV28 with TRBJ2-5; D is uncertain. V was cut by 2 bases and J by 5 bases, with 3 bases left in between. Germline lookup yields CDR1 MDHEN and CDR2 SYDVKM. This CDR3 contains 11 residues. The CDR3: CASSLRETQYF. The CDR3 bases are TGTGCCAGCAGTTTACGGGAGACCCAGTACTTC.

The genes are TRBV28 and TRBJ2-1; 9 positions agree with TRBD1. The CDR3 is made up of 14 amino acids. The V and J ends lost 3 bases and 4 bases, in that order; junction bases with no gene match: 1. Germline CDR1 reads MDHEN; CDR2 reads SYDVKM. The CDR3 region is CASSFGTGYNEQFF. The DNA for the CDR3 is TGTGCCAGCAGTTTTGGGACAGGGTACAATGAGCAGTTCTTC.

CDR3 sequence (DNA): TGTGCCAGCAGCTTATTCAGGGGCGAGCAGTACTTC. It encodes CASSLFRGEQYF. This chain links TRBV7-8 with TRBJ2-7; tentative D call: TRBD1 (6 bases). This CDR3 is 12 amino acids long. V dropped 2 bases and J dropped 6 bases, with 8 bases sitting between them. Germline CDR1 reads SGHVS; CDR2 reads FQNEAQ.

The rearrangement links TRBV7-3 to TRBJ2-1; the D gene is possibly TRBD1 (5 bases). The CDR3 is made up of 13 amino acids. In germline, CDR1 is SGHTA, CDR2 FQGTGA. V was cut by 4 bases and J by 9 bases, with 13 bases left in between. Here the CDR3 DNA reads TGTGCCAGCAGCTCCCTAGGGGCCAGTGAGCAGTTCTTC. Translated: CASSSLGASEQFF.

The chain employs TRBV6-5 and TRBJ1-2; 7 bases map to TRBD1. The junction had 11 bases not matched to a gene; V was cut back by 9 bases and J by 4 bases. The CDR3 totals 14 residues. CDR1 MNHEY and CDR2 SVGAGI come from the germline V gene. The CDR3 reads CARKRQGISYGYTF. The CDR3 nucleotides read TGTGCCAGAAAAAGACAGGGTATTAGCTATGGCTACACCTTC.

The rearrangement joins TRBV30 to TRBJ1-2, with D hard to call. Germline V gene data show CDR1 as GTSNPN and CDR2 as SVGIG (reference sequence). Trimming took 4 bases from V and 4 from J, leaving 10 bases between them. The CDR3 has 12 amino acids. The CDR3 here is CAWTRYTYGYTF. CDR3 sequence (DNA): TGTGCCTGGACTAGGTATACCTATGGCTACACCTTC.

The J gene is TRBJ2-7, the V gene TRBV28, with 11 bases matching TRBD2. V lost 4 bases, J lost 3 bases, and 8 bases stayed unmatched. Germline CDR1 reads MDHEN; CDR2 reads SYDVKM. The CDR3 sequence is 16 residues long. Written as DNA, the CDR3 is TGTGCCAGCAGTTCGCCGACTAGCGGGACCAGCTACGAGCAGTACTTC. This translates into CASSSPTSGTSYEQYF. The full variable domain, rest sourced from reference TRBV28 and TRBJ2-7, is DVKVTQSSRYLVKRTGEKVFLECVQDMDHENMFWYRQDPGLGLRLIYFSYDVKMKEKGDIPEGYSVSREKKERFSLILESASTNQTSMYLCASSSPTSGTSYEQYFGPGTRLTVT.

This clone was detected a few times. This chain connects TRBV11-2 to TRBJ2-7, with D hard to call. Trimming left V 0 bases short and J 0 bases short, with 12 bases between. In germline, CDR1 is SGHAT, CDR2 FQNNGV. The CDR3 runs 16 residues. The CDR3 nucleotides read TGTGCCAGCAGCTTAGAGGTGGGAAAGAGCTCCTACGAGCAGTACTTC. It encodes CASSLEVGKSSYEQYF.

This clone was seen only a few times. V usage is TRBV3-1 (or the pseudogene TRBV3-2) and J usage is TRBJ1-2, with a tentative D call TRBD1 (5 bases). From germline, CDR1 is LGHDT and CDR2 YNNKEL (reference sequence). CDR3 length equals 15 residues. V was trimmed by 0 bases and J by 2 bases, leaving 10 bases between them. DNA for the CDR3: TGTGCCAGCAGCCAAGATGGTGCAGGGAACTATGGCTACACCTTC. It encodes CASSQDGAGNYGYTF.

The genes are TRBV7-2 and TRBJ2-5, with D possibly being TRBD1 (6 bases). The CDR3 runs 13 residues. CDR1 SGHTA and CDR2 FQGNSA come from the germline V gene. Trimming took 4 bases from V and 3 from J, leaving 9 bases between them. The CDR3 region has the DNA TGTGCCAGCAGCTCGCAGGGGAAAGAGACCCAGTACTTC. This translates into CASSSQGKETQYF.

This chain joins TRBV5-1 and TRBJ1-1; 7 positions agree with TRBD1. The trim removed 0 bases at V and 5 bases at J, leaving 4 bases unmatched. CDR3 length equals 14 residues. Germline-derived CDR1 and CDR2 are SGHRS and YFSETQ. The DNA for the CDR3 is TGCGCCAGCAGCTTGGGACAGGGTTTAACTGAAGCTTTCTTT. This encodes CASSLGQGLTEAFF.

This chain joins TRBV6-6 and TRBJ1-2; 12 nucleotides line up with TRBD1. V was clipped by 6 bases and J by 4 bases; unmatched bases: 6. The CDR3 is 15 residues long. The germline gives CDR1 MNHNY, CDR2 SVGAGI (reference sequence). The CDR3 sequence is CASRSGTGGLYGYTF. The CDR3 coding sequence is TGTGCCAGCAGGAGCGGGACAGGGGGCCTCTATGGCTACACCTTC.

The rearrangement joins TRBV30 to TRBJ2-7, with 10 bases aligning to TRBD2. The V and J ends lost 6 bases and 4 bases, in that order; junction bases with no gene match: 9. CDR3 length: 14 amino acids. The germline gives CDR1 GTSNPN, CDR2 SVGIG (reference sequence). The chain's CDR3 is CACTTSGTTYEQYF. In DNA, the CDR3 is TGTGCCTGCACTACTAGCGGGACAACATACGAGCAGTACTTC.

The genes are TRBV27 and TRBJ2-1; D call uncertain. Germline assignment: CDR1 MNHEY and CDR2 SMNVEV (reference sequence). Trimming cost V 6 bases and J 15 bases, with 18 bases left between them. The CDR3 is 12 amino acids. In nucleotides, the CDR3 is TGTGCCAGCAGGGGTGCAGCGTCCTTCCGGTTCTTC. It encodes CASRGAASFRFF.

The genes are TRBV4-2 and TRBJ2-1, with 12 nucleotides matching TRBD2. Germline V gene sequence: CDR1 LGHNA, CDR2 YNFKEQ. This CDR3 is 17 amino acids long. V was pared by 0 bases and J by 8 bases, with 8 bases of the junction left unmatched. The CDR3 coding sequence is TGTGCCAGCAGCCAAGATCGGTCTAGCGGGAGGGCCTATGAGCAGTTCTTC. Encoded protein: CASSQDRSSGRAYEQFF.

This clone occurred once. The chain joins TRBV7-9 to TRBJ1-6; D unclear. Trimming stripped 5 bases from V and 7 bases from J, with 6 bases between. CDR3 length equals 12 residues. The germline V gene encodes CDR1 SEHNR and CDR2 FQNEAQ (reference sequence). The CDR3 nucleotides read TGTGCCAGCAGCCTCACCAATTCACCCCTCCACTTT. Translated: CASSLTNSPLHF.

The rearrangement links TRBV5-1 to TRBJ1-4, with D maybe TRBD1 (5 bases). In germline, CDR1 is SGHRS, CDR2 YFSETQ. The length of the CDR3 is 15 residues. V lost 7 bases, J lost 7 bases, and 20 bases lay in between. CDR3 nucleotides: TGCGCCAGCGCGGGGCAGGCGCTAGTGGGTGAAAAACTGTTTTTT. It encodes CASAGQALVGEKLFF. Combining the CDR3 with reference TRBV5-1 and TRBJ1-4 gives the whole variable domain KAGVTQTPRYLIKTRGQQVTLSCSPISGHRSVSWYQQTPGQGLQFLFEYFSETQRNKGNFPGRFSGRQFSNSRSEMNVSTLELGDSALYLCASAGQALVGEKLFFGSGTQLSVL.

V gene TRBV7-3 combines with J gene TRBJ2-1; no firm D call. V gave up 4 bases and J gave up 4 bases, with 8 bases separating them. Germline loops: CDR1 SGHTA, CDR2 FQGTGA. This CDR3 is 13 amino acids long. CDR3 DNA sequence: TGTGCCAGCAGCTCCACCCTATACAATGAGCAGTTCTTC. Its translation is CASSSTLYNEQFF.

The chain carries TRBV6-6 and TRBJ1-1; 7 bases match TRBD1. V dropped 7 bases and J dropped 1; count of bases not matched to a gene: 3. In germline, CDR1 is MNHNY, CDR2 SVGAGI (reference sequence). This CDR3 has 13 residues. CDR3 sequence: CASTWTGNTEAFF. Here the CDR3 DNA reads TGTGCCAGCACCTGGACAGGGAACACTGAAGCTTTCTTT.

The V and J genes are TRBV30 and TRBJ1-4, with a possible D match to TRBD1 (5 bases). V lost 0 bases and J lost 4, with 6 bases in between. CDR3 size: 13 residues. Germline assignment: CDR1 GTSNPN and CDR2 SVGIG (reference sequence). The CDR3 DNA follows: TGTGCCTGGAGTGTCGGGGGTAATGAAAAACTGTTTTTT. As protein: CAWSVGGNEKLFF.

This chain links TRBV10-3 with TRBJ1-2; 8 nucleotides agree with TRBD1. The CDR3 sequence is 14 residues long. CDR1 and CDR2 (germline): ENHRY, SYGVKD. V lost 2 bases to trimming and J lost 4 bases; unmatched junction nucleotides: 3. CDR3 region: CAISETGGIYGYTF. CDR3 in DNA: TGTGCCATCAGTGAGACAGGGGGGATCTATGGCTACACCTTC.